The 8 T cell receptor beta chains presented below share a single source sample, sequenced in a study of technical replicates of blood from several donors. Assay used: immunoSEQ multiplex PCR; TCRdb lists only in-frame clones, some missing. This table holds about 84,000 clones, roughly 98% found once. Sequencing was done on a sample of T cells isolated from PBMCs. These receptors were collected from a human donor in good health.

This chain links TRBV5-1 with TRBJ2-1, with D maybe TRBD2 (5 bases). There are 11 residues in the CDR3. The germline V gene encodes CDR1 SGHRS and CDR2 YFSETQ. Trimming removed 5 bases from V and 10 bases from J, with 10 bases in between. DNA of the CDR3: TGCGCCAGCAGTAGGACTCGCGAGCAGTTCTTC. Encoded protein: CASSRTREQFF.

This chain connects TRBV19 to TRBJ1-3, with D possibly matching TRBD1 (6 bases). Germline V gives CDR1 LNHDA, CDR2 SQIVND (reference sequence). There are 13 residues in the CDR3. V was pared by 3 bases and J by 5 bases, with 8 bases between. CDR3 bases: TGTGCCAGTAGTATCAGGGGACGAAACACCATATATTTT. Protein sequence: CASSIRGRNTIYF.

This chain uses TRBV7-9 with TRBJ2-7, with 7 positions matching TRBD1. The junction had 7 bases not matched to a gene; V was cut back by 4 bases and J by 7 bases. Germline CDR1 SEHNR, CDR2 FQNEAQ (reference sequence). The CDR3 has 13 residues. CDR3 amino acids: CASSSRTGNEQYF. In nucleotides, the CDR3 is TGTGCCAGCAGCTCACGGACAGGCAATGAGCAGTACTTC. The variable domain in full, with the rest retrieved from reference TRBV7-9 and TRBJ2-7, is DTGVSQNPRHKITKRGQNVTFRCDPISEHNRLYWYRQTLGQGPEFLTYFQNEAQLEKSRLLSDRFSAERPKGSFSTLEIQRTEQGDSAMYLCASSSRTGNEQYFGPGTRLTVT.

The J gene is TRBJ2-1, the V gene TRBV27, with 8 bases fitting TRBD1. This CDR3 spans 15 amino acids. Germline V gene sequence: CDR1 MNHEY, CDR2 SMNVEV (reference sequence). V shed 4 bases and J 5 bases; nucleotides not matched to a gene: 7. The CDR3 protein is CASSSRGTGDNEQFF. As DNA, the CDR3 is TGTGCCAGCAGTTCTAGGGGGACAGGTGACAATGAGCAGTTCTTC.

The chain is built from TRBV7-7 and TRBJ1-3; D not resolved. The V gene lost 5 bases and the J gene lost 0 bases, with 5 bases spanning the gap. Looked up from germline, CDR1 is SSHAT and CDR2 is FNYEAQ (reference sequence). The CDR3 loop spans 13 amino acids. In DNA form, the CDR3 reads TGTGCCAGCAGCCCAGACTCTGGAAACACCATATATTTT. Translated, it gives CASSPDSGNTIYF.

The chain is built from TRBV6-5 and TRBJ2-3, with TRBD2 as a possible D gene (6 bases). The CDR3 covers 15 residues. Germline V gives CDR1 MNHEY, CDR2 SVGAGI. Trimming pared 4 bases from V and 0 bases from J, leaving 11 bases between. CDR3: CASSSRGSSTDTQYF. The CDR3, as DNA: TGTGCCAGCAGTTCCCGGGGGTCTAGCACAGATACGCAGTATTTT.

In this sample, this clone turned up once. The V and J genes are TRBV5-4 and TRBJ2-2; 10 bases are shared with TRBD2. Trimming cost V 4 bases and J 7 bases; bases outside gene matches: 7. Germline CDR1 is SGHNT and CDR2 is YYREEE (reference sequence). The length of the CDR3 is 15 residues. This CDR3 is CASSRLAGEGGELFF. DNA of the CDR3: TGTGCCAGCAGCCGCCTAGCGGGAGAAGGCGGGGAGCTGTTTTTT.

Here the CDR3 reads CASTPGQGAYLTF. DNA of the CDR3: TGCGCCAGCACACCGGGACAGGGGGCGTATTTGACCTTC. The rearrangement uses TRBV10-1 and TRBJ1-2; 12 bases fit TRBD1. The CDR3 sequence is 13 residues long. The germline V gene encodes CDR1 WNHNN and CDR2 SYGVQD (reference sequence). With V trimmed by 7 bases and J by 14 bases, 11 bases remained unmatched.